These 7 T cell receptor beta chains came from one sample sequenced in a study of cytomegalovirus exposure and HLA in healthy donors. The study ran its PCR with 60 Vbeta and 13 Jbeta primers. Produced via immunoSEQ multiplex PCR; TCRdb's table is partial and in-frame only. The sample has roughly 200,000 clones; just over 75% are singletons. Sequencing input: PBMCs. These receptor sequences come from a man aged 25 to 40 in good health and CMV-seronegative.

V usage is TRBV5-6 and J usage is TRBJ2-4; 7 positions match TRBD1. Germline V CDR1 and CDR2: SGHDT, YYEEEE. V dropped 4 bases and J dropped 6; count of bases not matched to a gene: 7. CDR3 length equals 14 residues. The CDR3 here is CASSTDRVPNIQYF. CDR3 coding DNA: TGTGCCAGCAGCACAGACAGGGTTCCAAACATTCAGTACTTC.

The rearrangement links TRBV19 to TRBJ1-4; TRBD1 agrees at 7 bases. V shed 4 bases and J 8 bases; nucleotides not matched to a gene: 10. The germline gives CDR1 LNHDA, CDR2 SQIVND (reference sequence). The length of the CDR3 is 15 residues. Here the CDR3 reads CASSSRDRENEKLFF. The CDR3 nucleotides are TGTGCCAGTAGTAGCCGGGACAGAGAAAACGAAAAACTGTTTTTT.

CDR3 amino acids: CASSLVANEQFF. The CDR3 nucleotides read TGTGCCAGCAGTTTAGTTGCGAATGAGCAGTTCTTC. The chain is built from TRBV28 and TRBJ2-1; D gene ambiguous. The germline V gene has CDR1 MDHEN and CDR2 SYDVKM. The CDR3 has 12 amino acids. Trimming removed 2 bases at V and 7 bases at J, with 6 bases between. Drawing the rest from reference TRBV28 and TRBJ2-1, the complete variable domain is DVKVTQSSRYLVKRTGEKVFLECVQDMDHENMFWYRQDPGLGLRLIYFSYDVKMKEKGDIPEGYSVSREKKERFSLILESASTNQTSMYLCASSLVANEQFFGPGTRLTVL.

The V gene is TRBV14, the J gene TRBJ2-3; D possibly corresponds to TRBD2 (5 bases). The CDR3 runs 14 residues. V was shortened by 4 bases and J by 3 bases, with 11 bases between the two germline ends. The germline V gene has CDR1 SGHDN and CDR2 FVKESK. Here the CDR3 DNA reads TGTGCCAGCAGCCGGCTAGCCGGAACAGATACGCAGTATTTT. Amino acid sequence: CASSRLAGTDTQYF.

The count of this clone is one. The chain has TRBV27 and TRBJ2-1; 10 bases align to TRBD1. The germline V gene encodes CDR1 MNHEY and CDR2 SMNVEV (reference sequence). The CDR3 has 17 amino acids. V trimming: 6 bases; J trimming: 8 bases; junction bases outside the gene matches: 16. The CDR3 loop is CASRSLHPGQGWDEQFF. The DNA of the CDR3 is TGTGCCAGCAGATCTTTACATCCGGGACAGGGGTGGGATGAGCAGTTCTTC.

The chain's CDR3 is CASSLGTPRDTQYF. The CDR3 DNA reads as TGTGCCAGCAGCCTGGGGACTCCGAGGGATACGCAGTATTTT. This sequence joins TRBV9 and TRBJ2-3; a weak D match, TRBD2 (6 bases). The V gene lost 4 bases and the J gene lost 6 bases, with 15 bases spanning the gap. The germline V gene encodes CDR1 SGDLS and CDR2 YYNGEE. The CDR3 extends over 14 amino acids.

This clone has only a few counts. The chain recombines TRBV4-2 with TRBJ2-5; TRBD2 might be the D (5 bases). This CDR3 is 13 amino acids long. Germline loops: CDR1 LGHNA, CDR2 YNFKEQ. V was clipped by 3 bases and J by 5 bases, with 10 bases between them. CDR3 in amino acids: CASSQGSGETQYF. CDR3 in DNA: TGTGCCAGCAGCCAGGGAAGCGGTGAGACCCAGTACTTC.